The source of this TCR delta chain is a study of gamma-delta chains in newborns, infants, children. Looking at the study overall: Microbial exposure reportedly drives polyclonal innate γδ T cell expansion after birth.

As for this clone: Other DNA sequences in this specimen translate into the identical CDR3.

TCRdb reanalyzed the reads using CATT. This sample carries 9,100 or so delta-chain clones, 1.6% of them seen once, and the ten largest clones take just over 8%. CDR3 length equals 23 residues. V shed 1 base, J shed 2 bases, and the junction held 17 bases outside the gene matches. Germline V gene lookup returns CDR1 TSWWSYY and CDR2 QGS. The chain combines TRDV1 with TRDJ3; TRDD3 matches at 10 bases. The sample taken for sequencing was blood. This TCR was recovered from a child who was a newborn, infant or young child, either healthy, febrile or measles-vaccinated (not recorded which). For the CDR3, the DNA is TGTGCTCTTGGGGAACCCCACCGGGGTACTGGGGGATCCAAACCCTGGGACACCCGACAGATGTTTTTC. Its translation: CALGEPHRGTGGSKPWDTRQMFF.